The 5 T cell receptor beta chains below come from one sample, sequenced in a study of T cell responses to AZD1222 COVID-19 vaccine. Measured with immunoSEQ multiplex PCR; TCRdb has only the in-frame clones, and not every one. The sample has approximately 140,000 clones; around nine tenths are singletons. This specimen consisted of peripheral blood, obtained on day 0 of MenACWY control vaccination. The source is an adult in good health.

The chain recombines TRBV7-3 with TRBJ2-3; D remains ambiguous. The CDR3 has 12 residues. V was pared by 6 bases and J by 10 bases, with 14 bases between. CDR1 and CDR2 (germline): SGHTA, FQGTGA. The DNA for the CDR3 is TGTGCCAGCAGTGATAACCCCTCTTCGCAGTATTTT. Translating it yields CASSDNPSSQYF.

CDR3 nucleotides: TGTGCCAGCAGCCGTCTGGGGGATACGCAGTATTTT. Its translation is CASSRLGDTQYF. The chain combines TRBV7-8 with TRBJ2-3; D remains ambiguous. Germline V gene sequence: CDR1 SGHVS, CDR2 FQNEAQ. The CDR3 covers 12 residues. Deletions cut 5 bases from V and 6 bases from J, with 9 bases between. Full variable domain (rest looked up from reference TRBV7-8 and TRBJ2-3): GAGVSQSPRYKVAKRGQDVALRCDPISGHVSLFWYQQALGQGPEFLTYFQNEAQLDKSGLPSDRFFAERPEGSVSTLKIQRTQQEDSAVYLCASSRLGDTQYFGPGTRLTVL.

This rearrangement joins TRBV5-1 to TRBJ1-4; tentatively, D is TRBD1 (5 bases). The V gene lost 0 bases and the J gene lost 4 bases, with 10 bases spanning the gap. The germline V gene encodes CDR1 SGHRS and CDR2 YFSETQ. CDR3 length: 15 amino acids. This chain's CDR3 is CASSLVGRDNEKLFF. CDR3 nucleotide sequence: TGCGCCAGCAGCTTGGTGGGCAGGGATAATGAAAAACTGTTTTTT.

This chain links TRBV19 with TRBJ1-3; a possible D gene is TRBD1 (5 bases). The CDR3 runs to 15 residues. V lost 1 base to trimming and J lost 4 bases, with 11 bases between them. Germline V gives CDR1 LNHDA, CDR2 SQIVND (reference sequence). CDR3 region: CASSIGAGHGNTIYF. CDR3 nucleotides: TGTGCCAGTAGTATAGGAGCAGGGCACGGAAACACCATATATTTT.

The chain carries TRBV27 and TRBJ1-5; 7 bases map to TRBD1. V shed 6 bases and J 5 bases; nucleotides not matched to a gene: 4. The CDR3 contains 13 residues. Per the germline V gene, CDR1 is MNHEY and CDR2 is SMNVEV (reference sequence). For the CDR3, the DNA is TGTGCCAGCAGCCCAGACAGGGATCAGCCCCAGCATTTT. Its protein is CASSPDRDQPQHF.